This T cell receptor (beta chain) stems from a study of control samples from healthy donors and cancer patients. A word on this clone: The same CDR3 arises from other DNA sequences in this sample as well.

TCRdb's table, derived via immunoSEQ multiplex PCR, lists solely in-frame clones and lacks some. The table has 120,000 to 150,000 clones, about 90% seen once; the top ten hold roughly 3.2%. This TCR came from a man younger than 40 in good health. Sequences were obtained from blood.

The CDR3 sequence is CASSGQGAGEQYF. The CDR3 DNA is TGTGCCAGCAGTGGGCAGGGGGCGGGGGAGCAGTACTTC. This chain connects TRBV2 to TRBJ2-7, with 8 bases lining up with TRBD1. Looked up from germline, CDR1 is SNHLY and CDR2 is FYNNEI. The CDR3 is 13 residues long. The trim removed 4 bases at V and 7 bases at J, leaving 6 bases unmatched. Together with reference TRBV2 and TRBJ2-7, the CDR3 gives the full variable domain: EPEVTQTPSHQVTQMGQEVILRCVPISNHLYFYWYRQILGQKVEFLVSFYNNEISEKSEIFDDQFSVERPDGSNFTLKIRSTKLEDSAMYFCASSGQGAGEQYFGPGTRLTVT.